The sequence of this TCR beta chain was determined in a study of blood T cell repertoires in COVID-19. Study-level background: PBMCs, B-cell-depleted T cells, or T cells provided the cDNA or gDNA that made up the material.

Germline CDR1 and CDR2: SGHTA and FQGNSA. V was shortened by 4 bases and J by 12 bases, with 16 bases between the two germline ends. The CDR3 is 13 amino acids. Generated by immunoSEQ multiplex PCR, the TCRdb table keeps only in-frame clones and is missing some. The sample holds tens of thousands of clones, roughly 80% seen once. This clone was found a few times. V and J are TRBV7-2 and TRBJ2-1; tentative D call: TRBD1 (5 bases). The TCR comes from a human donor in a cohort sampled during active COVID-19. The specimen was peripheral blood. This CDR3 reads CASSSPLGLGQFF. CDR3 sequence (DNA): TGTGCCAGCAGCTCTCCGCTGGGGCTGGGGCAGTTCTTC.